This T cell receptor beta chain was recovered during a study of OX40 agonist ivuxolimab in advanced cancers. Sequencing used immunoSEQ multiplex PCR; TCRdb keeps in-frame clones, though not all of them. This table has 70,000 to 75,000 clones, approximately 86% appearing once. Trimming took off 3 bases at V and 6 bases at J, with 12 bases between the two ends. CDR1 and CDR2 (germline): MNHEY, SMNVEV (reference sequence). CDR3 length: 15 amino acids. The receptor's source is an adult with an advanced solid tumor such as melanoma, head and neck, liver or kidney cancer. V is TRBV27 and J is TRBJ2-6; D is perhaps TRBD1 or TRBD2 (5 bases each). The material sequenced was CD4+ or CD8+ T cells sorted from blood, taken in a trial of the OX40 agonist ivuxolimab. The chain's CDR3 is CASSFGGVEANVLTF. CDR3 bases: TGTGCCAGCAGTTTTGGGGGAGTTGAGGCCAACGTCCTGACTTTC.